Following are 9 T cell receptor beta chains from one sample sequenced in a study of blood T cell repertoires in COVID-19. This table comes from immunoSEQ multiplex PCR, and its TCRdb copy is limited to in-frame clones, with some not included. In the table there are approximately 280,000 clones, about 89% of which are singletons. Sequenced sample: peripheral blood. These receptors all come from a middle-aged man with acute or convalescent COVID-19.

CDR3 in amino acids: CASSLRGVPDEQYF. In nucleotides, the CDR3 is TGCGCCAGCAGTTTAAGGGGTGTCCCAGACGAGCAGTACTTC. This chain uses TRBV4-1 with TRBJ2-7, with D possibly matching TRBD1 (5 bases). The CDR3 consists of 14 residues. Per the germline V gene, CDR1 is MGHRA and CDR2 is YSYEKL. Trimming cost V 6 bases and J 5 bases, with 17 bases left between them.

The chain uses TRBV19 and TRBJ2-7, with 7 nucleotides matching TRBD1. There are 13 residues in the CDR3. CDR1 LNHDA and CDR2 SQIVND come from the germline V gene (reference sequence). V shed 9 bases and J 12 bases; nucleotides not matched to a gene: 17. The CDR3 spells CARYNRGLVLSYF. CDR3 DNA: TGTGCCAGATATAACAGGGGTTTGGTCCTCTCGTACTTC.

This clone was recorded a few times. The rearrangement links TRBV12-3 or TRBV12-4 to TRBJ1-1; perhaps TRBD1 as D (6 bases). The CDR3 contains 13 residues. V lost 3 bases to trimming and J lost 4 bases, with 9 bases between them. CDR3 loop: CASSLLQGTEAFF. CDR3 DNA sequence: TGTGCCAGCAGTTTGCTACAGGGCACTGAAGCTTTCTTT.

This chain uses TRBV5-1 with TRBJ2-5; D unclear. The germline V and J ends were trimmed by 0 bases and 1 base, with 10 bases remaining between them. The CDR3 is made up of 15 amino acids. Germline V lookup: CDR1 SGHRS, CDR2 YFSETQ. The CDR3 nucleotides are TGCGCCAGCAGCTTGGTTCCAGGCGTCCAAGAGACCCAGTACTTC. As protein: CASSLVPGVQETQYF.

The chain links TRBV19 to TRBJ1-1; D call uncertain. V lost 3 bases and J lost 1, with 9 bases in between. Germline V gene data show CDR1 as LNHDA and CDR2 as SQIVND (reference sequence). The CDR3 length is 14 residues. The CDR3 DNA follows: TGTGCCAGTAGTATCCGGGTATGGAACACTGAAGCTTTCTTT. Amino acids: CASSIRVWNTEAFF. Using reference TRBV19 and TRBJ1-1 for the parts outside the CDR3, the full variable domain is DGGITQSPKYLFRKEGQNVTLSCEQNLNHDAMYWYRQDPGQGLRLIYYSQIVNDFQKGDIAEGYSVSREKKESFPLTVTSAQKNPTAFYLCASSIRVWNTEAFFGQGTRLTVV.

V gene TRBV6-5 combines with J gene TRBJ1-6; D call uncertain. Trimming shortened V by 2 bases and J by 8 bases, and 10 bases separated the two germline ends. Germline loops: CDR1 MNHEY, CDR2 SVGAGI. The CDR3 consists of 14 residues. CDR3 DNA: TGTGCCAGCAGTTACGAGGGTTCGGATTCACCCCTCCACTTT. Its protein product is CASSYEGSDSPLHF.

The gene calls are TRBV6-6 and TRBJ1-1; D gene ambiguous. The CDR3 is made up of 14 amino acids. V lost 2 bases to trimming and J lost 7 bases, with 14 bases between them. Looked up from germline, CDR1 is MNHNY and CDR2 is SVGAGI (reference sequence). The CDR3 bases are TGTGCCAGCAGTTACCACCCAACGAGGGTTGAAGCTTTCTTT. Protein product: CASSYHPTRVEAFF.

This clone was counted once. V and J are TRBV4-2 and TRBJ2-7; the D gene is possibly TRBD2 (5 bases). The CDR3 covers 16 residues. Germline V gene sequence: CDR1 LGHNA, CDR2 YNFKEQ. With 1 base removed from V and 3 bases from J, the gap between germline ends came to 16 bases. In DNA form, the CDR3 reads TGTGCCAGCAGCCAAGGGTTCGGGGTTTCTATCTACGAGCAGTACTTC. It is translated as CASSQGFGVSIYEQYF.

The genes are TRBV14 and TRBJ1-2; no definite D call. The CDR3 spans 13 residues. Trimming shortened V by 3 bases and J by 1 base, and 6 bases separated the two germline ends. Looked up from germline, CDR1 is SGHDN and CDR2 is FVKESK. The DNA for the CDR3 is TGTGCCAGCAGCCAGGGAGTTAACTATGGCTACACCTTC. It codes for CASSQGVNYGYTF.